Listed below are T cell receptor beta chains from one sample, sequenced in a study of blood T cell repertoires in COVID-19. This table comes from immunoSEQ multiplex PCR, and its TCRdb copy is limited to in-frame clones, with some not included. The sample has about 670,000 clones, around 90% seen once. Sequenced material: peripheral blood. Receptors originate from a woman aged 18-30 years with acute or convalescent COVID-19. The CDR3 runs from the conserved cysteine through the conserved F or W. A D gene is named only where the DNA matches it firmly. Clone size is shown for a subset of rows, as once, few, many or a class of expanded clone.

DNA: TGTGCCAGCAGCTTAGGAGGGGGATTCACAGATACGCAGTATTTT; CDR3: CASSLGGGFTDTQYF; size: NA; V: TRBV7-9; D: NA; J: TRBJ2-3
DNA: TGTGCCAGCAGCTGCGGGTACTCCTGTGGCTACACCTTC; CDR3: CASSCGYSCGYTF; size: NA; V: TRBV11-1; D: NA; J: TRBJ1-2
DNA: TGCGCCAGCAGCTTTGTTACAGGGCGTACTAACTATGGCTACACCTTC; CDR3: CASSFVTGRTNYGYTF; size: NA; V: TRBV5-1; D: NA; J: TRBJ1-2
DNA: TGTGCCAGCAGTTACTCCGACAGCTCCTACGAGCAGTACTTC; CDR3: CASSYSDSSYEQYF; size: NA; V: TRBV6-5; D: NA; J: TRBJ2-7
DNA: TGCGCCAGCAGCCAAGTGGGGGCAGGCTATGGCTACACCTTC; CDR3: CASSQVGAGYGYTF; size: NA; V: TRBV4-1; D: NA; J: TRBJ1-2
DNA: TGCGCCAGCAGCTCGATGGGGGGTTTTGTCACCGGGGAGCTGTTTTTT; CDR3: CASSSMGGFVTGELFF; size: NA; V: TRBV5-1; D: NA; J: TRBJ2-2
DNA: TGTGCCAGCAGTGTCGACAGTCTTGGAGGCTACACCTTC; CDR3: CASSVDSLGGYTF; size: NA; V: TRBV27; D: NA; J: TRBJ1-2
DNA: TGTGCCAGCAGCGACAGGTGGCCGGGCACAGATACGCAGTATTTT; CDR3: CASSDRWPGTDTQYF; size: once; V: TRBV27; D: NA; J: TRBJ2-3
DNA: TGTGCCAGCAGTGGTTCAGTAAGAAACACCATATATTTT; CDR3: CASSGSVRNTIYF; size: NA; V: TRBV2; D: NA; J: TRBJ1-3
DNA: TGTGCCTGGACCCAACAGGGGGGCACCTACAATGAGCAGTTCTTC; CDR3: CAWTQQGGTYNEQFF; size: NA; V: TRBV30; D: TRBD1; J: TRBJ2-1
DNA: TGTGCTAGTGGTACCCCCGGGACAGACTATGGCTACACCTTC; CDR3: CASGTPGTDYGYTF; size: NA; V: TRBV12-5; D: TRBD1; J: TRBJ1-2
DNA: TGCGCCAGCAGGGAGGAGGACAGGGGGCGCGTATTCTATGGCTACACCTTC; CDR3: CASREEDRGRVFYGYTF; size: once; V: TRBV10-2; D: TRBD1; J: TRBJ1-2
DNA: TGTGCCAGCAGCGTAGCGGGGGCAGGGGGATATGGCTACACCTTC; CDR3: CASSVAGAGGYGYTF; size: NA; V: TRBV9; D: TRBD1; J: TRBJ1-2
DNA: TGCGCCAGCAGCCAAGGAGGGAACAGTCCGAACACTGAAGCTTTCTTT; CDR3: CASSQGGNSPNTEAFF; size: NA; V: TRBV4-1; D: NA; J: TRBJ1-1
DNA: TGCAGTGCTCACGGGAACACTGAAGCTTTCTTT; CDR3: CSAHGNTEAFF; size: NA; V: TRBV20-1; D: NA; J: TRBJ1-1
DNA: TGTGCCAGCAGTGAATGGGCAGGGTGGGGCTACACCTTC; CDR3: CASSEWAGWGYTF; size: NA; V: TRBV25-1; D: NA; J: TRBJ1-2
DNA: TGTGCCAGCAGCTTAACAGGGGCGGTGAACACTGAAGCTTTCTTT; CDR3: CASSLTGAVNTEAFF; size: NA; V: TRBV7-2; D: TRBD1; J: TRBJ1-1
DNA: TGTGCCAGCAACCCGGGGGGGGTCGTCACTGAAGCTTTCTTT; CDR3: CASNPGGVVTEAFF; size: NA; V: TRBV6-5; D: NA; J: TRBJ1-1
DNA: TGTGCCAGTAGTATACACAGGGAAGACACTGAAGCTTTCTTT; CDR3: CASSIHREDTEAFF; size: NA; V: TRBV19; D: NA; J: TRBJ1-1
DNA: TGCGCCAGCAGCTTTCTCACAGGGGGAGGTACTGAAGCTTTCTTT; CDR3: CASSFLTGGGTEAFF; size: NA; V: TRBV5-1; D: TRBD1; J: TRBJ1-1
DNA: TGTGCCAGCAGCCAACTAACTTACGAGCAGTACTTC; CDR3: CASSQLTYEQYF; size: NA; V: TRBV14; D: NA; J: TRBJ2-7
DNA: TGTGCCTGGAGTCCCGGGACAGTTAGCAATCAGCCCCAGCATTTT; CDR3: CAWSPGTVSNQPQHF; size: NA; V: TRBV30; D: TRBD1; J: TRBJ1-5
DNA: TGTGCCAGCAGCTTCTGGGGGAGGGCTGAAGCTTTCTTT; CDR3: CASSFWGRAEAFF; size: NA; V: TRBV7-2; D: NA; J: TRBJ1-1
DNA: TGTGCCAGCAGCCAATGGGGCCTGACAGGGCGAGACTATGGCTACACCTTC; CDR3: CASSQWGLTGRDYGYTF; size: NA; V: TRBV3-1/TRBV3-2; D: TRBD1; J: TRBJ1-2
DNA: TGTGCCAGCAGTTTACAGCTCTCGGGAGGGAGCTCCTACAATGAGCAGTTCTTC; CDR3: CASSLQLSGGSSYNEQFF; size: NA; V: TRBV27; D: TRBD2; J: TRBJ2-1
DNA: TGTGCCAGCGAGAACCGGGACAGGGTATACAATGAGCAGTTCTTC; CDR3: CASENRDRVYNEQFF; size: NA; V: TRBV6-5; D: TRBD1; J: TRBJ2-1
DNA: TGTGCCAGCAGCCAAGAGCCGGGTGGCTACACCTTC; CDR3: CASSQEPGGYTF; size: NA; V: TRBV3-1/TRBV3-2; D: NA; J: TRBJ1-2
DNA: TGTGCCAGCAGCTTAGGACAGGGGGGACTCTCTGGAAACACCATATATTTT; CDR3: CASSLGQGGLSGNTIYF; size: once; V: TRBV7-2; D: TRBD1; J: TRBJ1-3
DNA: TGTGCCAGCACCCTCACACCGAACACCGGGGAGCTGTTTTTT; CDR3: CASTLTPNTGELFF; size: once; V: TRBV7-9; D: NA; J: TRBJ2-2
DNA: TGTGCCAGCAGTTTATGGCCGAGTCTGAACACCGGGGAGCTGTTTTTT; CDR3: CASSLWPSLNTGELFF; size: few; V: TRBV28; D: NA; J: TRBJ2-2
DNA: TGCGCCAGCAGCTTAACCGGGACAGCCTATGGCTACACCTTC; CDR3: CASSLTGTAYGYTF; size: NA; V: TRBV5-1; D: TRBD1; J: TRBJ1-2
DNA: TGTGCCTTTGGACAGGGCCACGAGCAGTACTTC; CDR3: CAFGQGHEQYF; size: NA; V: TRBV30; D: TRBD1; J: TRBJ2-7
DNA: TGTGCCGAGAGGGATGAGGGTGGGTATGGCTACACCTTC; CDR3: CAERDEGGYGYTF; size: once; V: TRBV2; D: NA; J: TRBJ1-2
DNA: TGTGCCAGCAGCACCGACAGGGCCTATGGCTACACCTTC; CDR3: CASSTDRAYGYTF; size: NA; V: TRBV3-1/TRBV3-2; D: TRBD1; J: TRBJ1-2
DNA: TGTGCCAGTACCCGGGAGGTTGAAGCTTTCTTT; CDR3: CASTREVEAFF; size: NA; V: TRBV19; D: NA; J: TRBJ1-1